This TCR beta chain was sequenced during a study of blood T cell repertoires in COVID-19. Study as a whole: The samples span acute and convalescent COVID-19 from the United States, Italy and Spain.

Trimming left V 1 base short and J 0 bases short, with 9 bases between. The CDR3 runs to 15 residues. The V gene's germline CDR1 is LNHDA and CDR2 SQIVND (reference sequence). Authors' methods: By means of reference gene primer amplification, nucleated cell counts were estimated. The protocol was immunoSEQ multiplex PCR, while the TCRdb copy is restricted to in-frame clones and leaves out a portion. The DNA gave D and trimming, while V, J and clone size come from that table. The sample contains a few hundred thousand clones, 84% of which appear only once. Source material: peripheral blood. The receptor comes from a woman older than 75 with active or convalescent COVID-19. The gene calls are TRBV19 and TRBJ1-2; D possibly corresponds to TRBD1 (5 bases). CDR3 DNA: TGTGCCAGTAGTATAGCAGGGACTGCTAACTATGGCTACACCTTC. This codes for CASSIAGTANYGYTF.